The 4 T cell receptor beta chains below all came from one sample that was sequenced in a study of blood T cell repertoires in COVID-19. Assay used: immunoSEQ multiplex PCR; TCRdb lists only in-frame clones, some missing. Of about 53,000 clones listed, roughly nine tenths are singletons. The sample comprised peripheral blood. The receptors originated from a human donor in a cohort sampled during active COVID-19.

CDR3 nucleotide sequence: TGTGCCAGCAGCTTATCTCCGTTCTACGAGCAGTACGTC. It encodes CASSLSPFYEQYV. The chain uses TRBV7-2 and TRBJ2-7; no clear D gene. Trimming took off 2 bases at V and 3 bases at J, with 8 bases between the two ends. CDR3 length equals 13 residues. The germline V gene encodes CDR1 SGHTA and CDR2 FQGNSA.

This clone was detected only once. This rearrangement joins TRBV7-6 to TRBJ2-7; 9 bases map to TRBD2. The CDR3 extends over 17 amino acids. V shed 0 bases, J shed 1 base, and the junction held 7 bases outside the gene matches. Germline CDR1 reads SGHVS; CDR2 reads FNYEAQ. For the CDR3, the DNA is TGTGCCAGCAGCTTAGCGAGAGTAGCGGGAGCTTCCTACGAGCAGTACTTC. It translates to CASSLARVAGASYEQYF.

The chain joins TRBV6-5 to TRBJ2-3, with a tentative D call TRBD1 (6 bases). Germline CDR1 and CDR2: MNHEY and SVGAGI. With 6 bases removed from V and 6 bases from J, the gap between germline ends came to 19 bases. This CDR3 contains 15 residues. The CDR3 DNA sequence: TGTGCCAGCAGCCCACAGGGAACAGGGTGGGATACGCAGTATTTT. Protein: CASSPQGTGWDTQYF.

The rearrangement joins TRBV11-2 to TRBJ2-7; D is ambiguous. The V gene's germline CDR1 is SGHAT and CDR2 FQNNGV. Trimming removed 7 bases at V and 3 bases at J, with 16 bases between. This CDR3 region has 14 residues. CDR3 sequence reads: CASKPTTNFYEQYV. The CDR3 DNA follows: TGTGCCAGCAAACCAACTACCAACTTCTACGAGCAGTACGTC.